This T cell receptor beta chain was profiled in a study of T cells in Graves' hyperthyroidism and ophthalmopathy. In the study overall: Peripheral blood draws took place at initial diagnosis, ahead of any treatment. Study findings and constraints: Among clonotypes expanded in thyroid above 0.001, most were also found in blood.

Comments on this clonotype: Its target is not known.

Those patients with uncontrolled infection, other autoimmune disease, pregnancy or lactation were excluded. The V end lost 5 bases, the J end lost 0 bases, and 20 bases lay between the germline ends. This CDR3 has 17 amino acids. Germline-derived CDR1 and CDR2 are SEHNR and FQNEAQ (reference sequence). Amplification targeted TCR beta CDR3 regions from RNA transcripts. HTBI primers were used for first-round RT-PCR of the TCR CDR3. One entry per CDR3 protein results from TCRdb running MiXCR on the multiplex PCR reads. The repertoire holds 210,000 or so distinct CDR3 sequences, about 15% seen once, with around 50% in the top ten.

V and J are TRBV7-9 and TRBJ2-7, with D perhaps TRBD1 (5 bases). Sequenced: blood. This sequence was found in a man aged 45 to 65 with Graves' hyperthyroidism. CDR3: CASSPISTDWASYEQYF. CDR3 coding DNA: TGTGCCAGCAGCCCCATTTCGACAGATTGGGCCTCCTACGAGCAGTACTTC.